This TCR beta chain was identified in a study of identical twins. TCRdb fed the 5' RACE reads into MiXCR, producing one record per CDR3 protein. The repertoire holds about 900,000 distinct CDR3 sequences, with roughly 12% as singletons. The CDR3 loop spans 14 amino acids. CDR1 DFQATT and CDR2 SNEGSKA come from the germline V gene (reference sequence). The V end lost 3 bases, the J end lost 4 bases, and 13 bases lay between the germline ends. Another study also made use of these data, one on yellow fever vaccine responses in identical twins.

Sequencing input: PBMCs. This clonotype was sampled from a woman between 18 and 30 years old in good health. The rearrangement uses TRBV20-1 and TRBJ2-1; perhaps TRBD1 as D (5 bases). CDR3 in amino acids: CSARGHQKYNEQFF. Written as DNA, the CDR3 is TGCAGTGCTAGGGGGCACCAAAAATACAATGAGCAGTTCTTC.